This T cell receptor (beta chain) was captured by sequencing in a study of blood T cell repertoires in COVID-19. Study background: Samples taken during acute and convalescent COVID-19 were collected in the United States, Italy and Spain. In each case, the material was cDNA or gDNA derived from T cells, B-cell-depleted T cells, or PBMCs.

In the original analysis: Using reference gene primer amplification, nucleated cell counts were estimated. TCRdb's table, derived via immunoSEQ multiplex PCR, lists solely in-frame clones and lacks some. Clone size and the V and J calls come from that table; the DNA yielded D and trimming. The data hold approximately 230,000 clones, with nearly 90% observed a single time. The trim removed 3 bases at V and 5 bases at J, leaving 6 bases unmatched. CDR3 length equals 16 residues. CDR1 and CDR2 from the germline V gene are SGHTA and FQGNSA. The receptor was derived from a man between 18 and 35 years old with active or convalescent COVID-19. The rearrangement joins TRBV7-2 to TRBJ2-3, with TRBD2 identical over 12 bases. Sequencing was carried out using peripheral blood. The CDR3 bases are TGTGCCAGCAGCTTTCTAGCGGGGGGGCGGCAAGATACGCAGTATTTT. Translated: CASSFLAGGRQDTQYF.